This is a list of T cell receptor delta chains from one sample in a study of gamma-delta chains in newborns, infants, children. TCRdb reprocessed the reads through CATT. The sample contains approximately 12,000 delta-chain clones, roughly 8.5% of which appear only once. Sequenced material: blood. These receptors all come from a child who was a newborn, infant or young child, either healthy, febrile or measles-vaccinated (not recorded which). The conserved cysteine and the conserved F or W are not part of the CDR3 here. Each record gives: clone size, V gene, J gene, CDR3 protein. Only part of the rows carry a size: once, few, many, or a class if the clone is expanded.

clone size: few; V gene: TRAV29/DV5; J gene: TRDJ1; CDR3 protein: SVLLCSGGGPVTDKLI
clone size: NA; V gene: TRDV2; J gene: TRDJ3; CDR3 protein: ACDNPQISWDTRQMF
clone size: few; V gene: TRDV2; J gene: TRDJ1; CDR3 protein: ACDLLGAATDKLI
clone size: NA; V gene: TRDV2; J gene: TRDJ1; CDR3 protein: ACDTVGDYTDKLI
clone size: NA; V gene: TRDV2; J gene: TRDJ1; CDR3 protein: ACDDVGGSWTDKLI
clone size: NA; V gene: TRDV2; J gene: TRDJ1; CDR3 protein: ACDPLGIEDTDKLI
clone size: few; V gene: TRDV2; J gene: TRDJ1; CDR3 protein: ACDPVLTGGYASDKLI
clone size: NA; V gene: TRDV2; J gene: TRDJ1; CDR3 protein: ACDLLVRGADKLI
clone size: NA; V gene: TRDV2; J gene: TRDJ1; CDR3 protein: ACDFLLGDTLGNTDKLI
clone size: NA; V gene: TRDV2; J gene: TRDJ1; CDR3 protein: ACDRLGDWADKLI
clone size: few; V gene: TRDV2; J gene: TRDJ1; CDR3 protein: ACDTLLGDPTGDKLI
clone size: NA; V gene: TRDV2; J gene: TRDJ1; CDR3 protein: ACDPLGDTDKLI
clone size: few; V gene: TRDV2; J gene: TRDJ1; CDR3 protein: ACEALRDQDATDKLI
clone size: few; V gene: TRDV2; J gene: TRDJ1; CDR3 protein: ACDTLAGYTDKLI
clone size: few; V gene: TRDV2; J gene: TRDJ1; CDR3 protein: ACDTMGALYTDKLI
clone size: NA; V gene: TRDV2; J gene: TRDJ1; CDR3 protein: ACDSLAGGHYTDKLI
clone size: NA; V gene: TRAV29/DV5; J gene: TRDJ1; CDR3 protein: AASAALTGGSGDKLI
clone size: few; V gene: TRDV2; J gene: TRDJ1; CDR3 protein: ACDTLLLGDTRDTDKLI
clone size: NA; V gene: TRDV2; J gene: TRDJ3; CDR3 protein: ACDTGGFRGSWDTRQMF
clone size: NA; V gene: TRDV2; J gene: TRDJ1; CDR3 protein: ACDNLGDYADKLI
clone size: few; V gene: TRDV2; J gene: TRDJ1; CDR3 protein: ACDQLLGDYPYTDKLI
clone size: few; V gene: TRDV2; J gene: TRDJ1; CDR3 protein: ACDTVSRPTDKLI
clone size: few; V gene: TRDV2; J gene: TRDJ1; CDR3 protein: ACDILGEPTDKLI
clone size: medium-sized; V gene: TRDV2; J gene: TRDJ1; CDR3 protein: ACEPWGMSDKLI
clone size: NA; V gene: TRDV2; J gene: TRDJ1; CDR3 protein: ACDTLLMGDTQTDKLI
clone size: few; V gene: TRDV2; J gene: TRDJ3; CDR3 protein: ACDTTGGLSWDTRQMF
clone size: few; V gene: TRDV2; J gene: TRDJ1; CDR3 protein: ACDTVLGDKCTDKLI
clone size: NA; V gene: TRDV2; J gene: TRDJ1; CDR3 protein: ACDTVSTGGLGDPDKLI
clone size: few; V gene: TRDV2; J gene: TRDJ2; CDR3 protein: ACEQLGDLTAQLF
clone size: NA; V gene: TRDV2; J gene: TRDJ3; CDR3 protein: ACDTAGGTTSWDTRQMF
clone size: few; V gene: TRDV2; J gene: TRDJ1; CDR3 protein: ACDTLGDGSDKLI
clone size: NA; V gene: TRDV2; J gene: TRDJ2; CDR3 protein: ACDTLGDETAQLF
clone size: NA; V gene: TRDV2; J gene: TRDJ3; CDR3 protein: ACDTVGGRGSWDTRQMF
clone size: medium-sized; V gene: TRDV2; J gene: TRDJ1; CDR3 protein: ACDKLLGETDKLI